This T cell receptor beta chain was captured by sequencing in a study of T cell repertoires in cytomegalovirus infection. Whole-study context: Public signatures in TCR beta pointed to CMV infection and matching HLA type.

Concerning this clonotype itself: Antigen: not known.

Using its own MiXCR run on the reads, TCRdb lists one record per CDR3 protein. The sample lists some 180,000 distinct CDR3 sequences, about 15% seen once, with almost 25% in the top ten. The V end was cut by 7 bases, the J end by 3 bases, with 8 bases between. CDR3 length: 13 amino acids. From germline, CDR1 is SGDLS and CDR2 YYNGEE. General observations from the study: Summed frequency of public TCR beta families distinguished CMV carriers with the relevant HLA.

The source is a human donor in good health (CMV status not recorded). Some clones in this sample may be carry-over from other donors' samples. Sequenced: CD8+ T cells from PBMCs. V gene TRBV9 combines with J gene TRBJ2-6, with D tentatively TRBD2 (5 bases). CDR3 sequence (DNA): TGTGCCAGCGAAGGGAGTGGGGCCAACGTCCTGACTTTC. This gives the protein CASEGSGANVLTF.